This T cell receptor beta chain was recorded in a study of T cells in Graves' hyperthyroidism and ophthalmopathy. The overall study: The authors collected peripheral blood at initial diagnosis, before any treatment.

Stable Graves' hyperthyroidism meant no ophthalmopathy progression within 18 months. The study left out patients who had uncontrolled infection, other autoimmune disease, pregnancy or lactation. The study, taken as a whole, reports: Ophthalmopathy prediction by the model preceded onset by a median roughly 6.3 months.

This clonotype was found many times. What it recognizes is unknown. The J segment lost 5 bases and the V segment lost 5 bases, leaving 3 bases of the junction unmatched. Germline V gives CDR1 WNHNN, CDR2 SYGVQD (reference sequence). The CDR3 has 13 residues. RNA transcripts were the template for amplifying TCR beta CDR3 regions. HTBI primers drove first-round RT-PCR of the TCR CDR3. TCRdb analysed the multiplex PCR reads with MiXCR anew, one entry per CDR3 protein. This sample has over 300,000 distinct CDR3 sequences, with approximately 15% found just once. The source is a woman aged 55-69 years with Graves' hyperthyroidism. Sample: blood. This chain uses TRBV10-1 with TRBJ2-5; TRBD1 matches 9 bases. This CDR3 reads CASSNGQGETQYF. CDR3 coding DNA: TGCGCCAGCAGTAACGGACAGGGGGAGACCCAGTACTTC.